The T cell receptor beta chain under discussion was sequenced for a study of blood T cell repertoires in COVID-19. In the study overall: Spain, Italy and the United States supplied samples that represented acute and convalescent COVID-19. The analysed material was cDNA or gDNA that came from T cells, B-cell-depleted T cells, or PBMCs.

V dropped 6 bases and J dropped 7; count of bases not matched to a gene: 8. The CDR3 totals 16 residues. The germline CDR1 and CDR2 sequences are LNHDA and SQIVND (reference sequence). Per the authors' pipeline: Amplified reference gene primers provided the basis for estimating nucleated cell counts. This table comes from immunoSEQ multiplex PCR, and its TCRdb copy is limited to in-frame clones, with some not included. V and J calls and clone size are as listed in that table; D and trimming were resolved from the DNA. The data show about 92,000 clones, with over 60% seen just once and about 8.1% held by the top ten.

V is TRBV19 and J is TRBJ2-1; 14 bases map to TRBD2. This TCR was sampled from a man between 45 and 60 years old who had recovered from COVID-19. Sequences were obtained from peripheral blood. The CDR3 nucleotides read TGTGCCAGTAGCCCAGGGGGACTAGCGGGAGTAAATGAGCAGTTCTTC. Its translation is CASSPGGLAGVNEQFF.